Listed below are T cell receptor beta chains from one sample, sequenced in a study of metastatic and nonmetastatic thyroid tumors. TCRdb re-analyzed the PCR reads through MiXCR. Seen here are approximately 44,000 clones, about 24% observed once, and the top ten hold around 15%. Source material: tumor tissue. These receptor sequences come from a female donor with papillary thyroid cancer or a benign thyroid nodule (not recorded which). Some clones in this sample may be carry-over from other donors' samples. The CDR3 runs from the conserved cysteine through the conserved F or W. Each record gives: CDR3 length, clone size, J gene, V gene, CDR3 protein. Clone size is stated in some rows and not others, as once, few, many or a class when expanded.

16,many,TRBJ1-2,TRBV4-2,CASSQESVRLGDGYTF
14,few,TRBJ1-2,TRBV29-1,CSVFHQSENYGYTF
16,.,TRBJ1-3,TRBV15,CATSSFLDSEGNTIYF
15,.,TRBJ1-2,TRBV6-1,CASSEGTGVNYGYTF
15,few,TRBJ2-1,TRBV5-6,CASSLRGLGWNEQFF
16,many,TRBJ1-1,TRBV30,CAWQGGTRDSYTEAFF
15,many,TRBJ1-6,TRBV30,CAWSPTTNFNSPLHF
14,.,TRBJ2-7,TRBV5-1,CASETGTGVNEQYF
15,many,TRBJ2-3,TRBV6-4,CASSASTGSTDTQYF
14,.,TRBJ2-3,TRBV7-2,CASSLVVSTDTQYF
14,few,TRBJ2-7,TRBV30,CAWSVVNGLYEQYF
15,many,TRBJ2-7,TRBV28,CASSTTKHTKYEQYF
16,.,TRBJ2-7,TRBV4-1,CASSQDGSRGAYEQYF
16,.,TRBJ2-3,TRBV20-1,CSARLREGLSTDTQYF
15,many,TRBJ2-7,TRBV19,CASSQLTGSHFEQYF
13,.,TRBJ2-5,TRBV14,CASSQETRGTQYF
14,.,TRBJ1-2,TRBV5-1,CASSIGTPNYGYTF
14,few,TRBJ1-2,TRBV6-1,CASSVDPRNYGYTF
16,.,TRBJ2-1,TRBV30,CAWSVLGTSGSNEQFF
13,many,TRBJ2-2,TRBV7-6,CASSLGAVGELFF
17,many,TRBJ2-3,TRBV3-1,CASSHSGRGTITDTQYF
14,.,TRBJ2-5,TRBV12-3/TRBV12-4,CASSSSGGRETQYF
15,.,TRBJ2-1,TRBV11-2,CASSVTSSAYNEQFF
16,.,TRBJ2-1,TRBV11-2,CASSLEAGVAYNEQFF
16,.,TRBJ2-7,TRBV20-1,CSAYPAGGLAEGRQYF
14,many,TRBJ2-7,TRBV5-1,CASSLSRGSYEQYF
18,few,TRBJ1-2,TRBV12-3/TRBV12-4,CAIRLAGNLLDHNYGYTF
13,few,TRBJ2-7,TRBV6-1,CASSEQERYEQYF
15,.,TRBJ2-5,TRBV20-1,CSAQDLLDQQETQYF
14,many,TRBJ1-4,TRBV9,CASSGGQEGEKLFF
13,.,TRBJ1-5,TRBV7-2,CASSLDIYQPQHF
14,few,TRBJ1-3,TRBV20-1,CSARDDRVGNTIYF
15,.,TRBJ2-3,TRBV9,CASSVRGLVTDTQYF
15,many,TRBJ2-5,TRBV13,CASSPRWGDQETQYF
14,.,TRBJ2-7,TRBV28,CASSFGGQGHEQYF
16,many,TRBJ1-2,TRBV28,CASRDRERGALDGYTF
15,.,TRBJ1-2,TRBV7-2,CASSPGQGNYGGYTF
16,.,TRBJ2-1,TRBV10-3,CAISELAGYSYNEQFF
15,many,TRBJ2-5,TRBV7-2,CASSNIKDGEETQYF
15,many,TRBJ2-7,TRBV12-3/TRBV12-4,CASSLMGGPGNEQYF
14,.,TRBJ2-7,TRBV6-1,CASSEVAVTYEQYF
15,.,TRBJ1-5,TRBV4-1,CASSQGDSNNQPQHF
15,many,TRBJ1-1,TRBV5-4,CASSLELGRGNEAFF
14,few,TRBJ2-3,TRBV20-1,CSAIRSVPTDTQYF
13,many,TRBJ2-6,TRBV12-3/TRBV12-4,CASGSSGANVLTF
13,medium-sized,TRBJ2-2,TRBV2,CASRIANTGELFF
13,many,TRBJ2-7,TRBV5-5,CASSSGGGGEQYF
11,few,TRBJ1-2,TRBV29-1,CSVVWGNGYTF
16,many,TRBJ1-2,TRBV5-4,CASSLERAGAFGGYTF
17,few,TRBJ2-7,TRBV10-3,CAISDTPAGMSSYEQYF
14,.,TRBJ1-2,TRBV10-3,CAISEWGTVYGYTF
17,.,TRBJ1-2,TRBV20-1,CSARDKAGQGVKYGYTF
13,.,TRBJ2-7,TRBV11-2,CASSLTGAYEQYF
13,.,TRBJ2-1,TRBV6-1,CASWQAVNNEQFF
16,.,TRBJ2-7,TRBV6-1,CASSLTSGDYSYEQYF
13,.,TRBJ2-1,TRBV11-3,CASSLGRNNEQFF
14,many,TRBJ1-3,TRBV11-3,CASSEGFSGNTIYF
18,large,TRBJ2-6,TRBV6-5,CASSYSGLAGAGANVLTF